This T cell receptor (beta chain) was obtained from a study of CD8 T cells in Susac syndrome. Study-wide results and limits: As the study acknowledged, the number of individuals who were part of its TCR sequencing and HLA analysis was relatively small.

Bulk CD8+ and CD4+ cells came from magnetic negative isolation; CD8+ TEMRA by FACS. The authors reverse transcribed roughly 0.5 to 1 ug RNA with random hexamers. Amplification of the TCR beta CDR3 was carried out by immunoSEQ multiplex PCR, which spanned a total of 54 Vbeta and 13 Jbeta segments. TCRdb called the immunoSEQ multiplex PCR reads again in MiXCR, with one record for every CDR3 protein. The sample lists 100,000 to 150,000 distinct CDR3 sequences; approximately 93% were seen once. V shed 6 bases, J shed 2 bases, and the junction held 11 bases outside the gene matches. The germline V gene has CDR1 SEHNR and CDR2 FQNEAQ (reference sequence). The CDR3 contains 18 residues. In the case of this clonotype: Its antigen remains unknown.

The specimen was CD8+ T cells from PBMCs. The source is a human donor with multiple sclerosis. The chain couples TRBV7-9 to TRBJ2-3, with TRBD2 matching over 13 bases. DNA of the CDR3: TGTGCCAGCAGATCTCGCAGACTAGCGGGGGGCCACACAGATACGCAGTATTTT. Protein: CASRSRRLAGGHTDTQYF.